This TCR beta chain was recovered during a study of cytomegalovirus exposure and HLA in healthy donors. For this clone: The antigen remains undetermined.

The CDR3 length is 13 residues. V lost 1 base and J 7 bases, leaving 8 bases between the germline ends. Germline V gene data show CDR1 as SGHVS and CDR2 as FNYEAQ. The PCR used 60 Vbeta and 13 Jbeta primers. The method was immunoSEQ multiplex PCR; TCRdb's version includes in-frame clones alone and lacks a portion of them. The sample holds 200,000 or so clones, approximately 80% seen once. Findings of the study overall: Investigators reported fewer than 200 TCR beta chains as tied to cytomegalovirus. Some segments of the V type, notably TRBV6-2 and TRBV6-3, were excluded as indistinguishable.

The V gene is TRBV7-6, the J gene TRBJ2-1; no clear D. The sequence was collected from a woman aged 18-29 years in good health and CMV-seropositive. The sample was PBMCs. Here the CDR3 reads CASSLGTTNEQFF. The CDR3 coding sequence is TGTGCCAGCAGCTTAGGAACAACGAATGAGCAGTTCTTC.